The TCR beta chain described here comes from a study of cytomegalovirus exposure and HLA in healthy donors. Study as a whole: The approximately 600 first-cohort repertoires shared a platform with the approximately 110 validation repertoires, as reported in a later analysis.

The CDR3 is made up of 15 amino acids. With 3 bases clipped from V and 9 bases from J, the junction kept 6 bases outside the gene matches. Germline assignment: CDR1 SGHNT and CDR2 YYREEE (reference sequence). TCRdb's copy holds only in-frame clones and misses some; the assay was immunoSEQ multiplex PCR. The table has tens of thousands of clones, approximately 90% seen once. V gene TRBV5-4 combines with J gene TRBJ2-1, with 13 bases matching TRBD2. Sequenced sample: PBMCs. The sequence came from a woman in her late teens or twenties in good health and CMV-seropositive. CDR3: CASSSGLAGAGEQFF. CDR3 DNA sequence: TGTGCCAGCAGCTCAGGACTAGCGGGAGCTGGTGAGCAGTTCTTC. Together with reference TRBV5-4 and TRBJ2-1, the CDR3 gives the full variable domain: ETGVTQSPTHLIKTRGQQVTLRCSSQSGHNTVSWYQQALGQGPQFIFQYYREEENGRGNFPPRFSGLQFPNYSSELNVNALELDDSALYLCASSSGLAGAGEQFFGPGTRLTVL.